Listed below are T cell receptor beta chains from one sample, sequenced in a study of shared clonotypes between healthy human individuals. Data came from immunoSEQ multiplex PCR; TCRdb stores just in-frame clones and leaves some out. The table records nearly 500,000 clones, 76% of them present only once. Specimen: PBMCs. The origin of the receptors is a woman between 40 and 50 years old in good health. Some clones in this sample may be carry-over from other donors' samples. Each CDR3 is given with its conserved first and last residue. A D gene is named only where the DNA matches it firmly. Clone size appears in some rows only: once, few, many, or a class for an expanded clone.

.,TRBV18,.,15,TRBJ2-2,TGTGCCAGCTCACCACCGAGGACGAACACCGGGGAGCTGTTTTTT,CASSPPRTNTGELFF
.,TRBV7-2,.,16,TRBJ1-5,TGTGCCAGCAGCTTAGATGGGGGGGGTAGCAATCAGCCCCAGCATTTT,CASSLDGGGSNQPQHF
TRBD1,TRBV6-1,.,14,TRBJ1-1,TGTGCCAGCAGTGGAACAGGGGGTTTAACTGAAGCTTTCTTT,CASSGTGGLTEAFF
.,TRBV5-6,.,17,TRBJ1-1,TGTGCCAGCAGCTTGCTAGGGGGACGACAGGTGAACACTGAAGCTTTCTTT,CASSLLGGRQVNTEAFF
.,TRBV2,.,16,TRBJ2-7,TGTGCCAGCACCTCGATTGGGGTAAAAGTAAGCTACGAGCAGTACTTC,CASTSIGVKVSYEQYF
.,TRBV10-1,.,15,TRBJ2-7,TGCGCCAGCAGTGATGGGCACAGAAACTCCTACGAGCAGTACTTC,CASSDGHRNSYEQYF
.,TRBV7-9,.,14,TRBJ2-5,TGTGCCAGCAGCTTAGTTGGAGAATGGGAGACCCAGTACTTC,CASSLVGEWETQYF
.,TRBV27,.,14,TRBJ2-6,TGTGCCAGCACTAGCACCCCTGGGGCCAACGTCCTGACTTTC,CASTSTPGANVLTF
.,TRBV6-6,.,14,TRBJ1-4,TGTGCCAGCAGCCTCGGGACCGGACGGGAAAAACTGTTTTTT,CASSLGTGREKLFF
TRBD1,TRBV11-2,.,15,TRBJ2-7,TGTGCCAGCAGCTTAGAGGGACAGGGTTTCTACGAGCAGTACTTC,CASSLEGQGFYEQYF
.,TRBV28,few,14,TRBJ1-5,TGTGCCAGCAGTCCGTACCTCGGGGGCCAGCCCCAGCATTTT,CASSPYLGGQPQHF
TRBD2,TRBV10-2,.,16,TRBJ2-7,TGCGCCAGCAGTGAGGCAAGCGGGAGTAGTTCCTACGAGCAGTACTTC,CASSEASGSSSYEQYF
.,TRBV7-9,.,14,TRBJ1-2,TGTGCCAGCAGCTTCCCTGACCGGAGCTATGGCTACACCTTC,CASSFPDRSYGYTF